This T cell receptor beta chain is drawn from a study of T cell repertoires in aging, cancer and after chemotherapy. TCR beta rearrangements were amplified from peripheral blood genomic DNA. As to this clonotype: One junction end disagrees with the germline gene, perhaps due to a read error.

Rearranged V-D-J TRB sequences were amplified with a mixed TRB-A/B primer pool. TCRdb reprocessed the multiplex PCR reads with MiXCR, giving one entry per CDR3 protein. Here the sample spans 9,000 to 9,500 distinct CDR3 sequences, roughly a third being singletons. The CDR3 is made up of 16 amino acids. Germline V lookup: CDR1 SGHTA, CDR2 FQGTGA. The clonotype comes from a human donor in good health. This chain joins TRBV7-3 and TRBJ2-1; tentatively, D is TRBD2 (7 bases). The sample consisted of blood. The DNA of the CDR3 is TGCGCCAGCAGCTTGGAAGGGGGGGGGGCACTCAATGAGCAGTTCTTC. It encodes CASSLEGGGALNEQFF. Full variable domain (missing parts from reference TRBV7-3 and TRBJ2-1): GAGVSQTPSNKVTEKGKYVELRCDPISGHTALYWYRQSLGQGPEFLIYFQGTGAADDSGLPNDRFFAVRPEGSVSTLKIQRTERGDSAVYLCASSLEGGGALNEQFFGPGTRLTVL.